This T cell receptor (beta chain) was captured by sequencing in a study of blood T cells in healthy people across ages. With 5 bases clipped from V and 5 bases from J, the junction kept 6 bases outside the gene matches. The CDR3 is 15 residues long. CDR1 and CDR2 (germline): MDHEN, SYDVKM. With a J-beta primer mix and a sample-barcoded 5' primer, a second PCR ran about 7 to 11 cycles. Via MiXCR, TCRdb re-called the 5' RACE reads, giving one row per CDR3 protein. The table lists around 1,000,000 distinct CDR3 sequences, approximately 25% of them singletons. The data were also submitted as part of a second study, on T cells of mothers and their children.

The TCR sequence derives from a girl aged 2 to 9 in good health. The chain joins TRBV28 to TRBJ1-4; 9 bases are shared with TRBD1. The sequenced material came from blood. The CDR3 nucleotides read TGTGCCAGCAGTCCCGGGACAGGGCTGAATGAAAAACTGTTTTTT. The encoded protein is CASSPGTGLNEKLFF.